The clone carrying this T cell receptor (beta chain) is a singleton in its sample. Authors' methods: The assay estimated nucleated cells by amplifying reference gene primers. The assay was immunoSEQ multiplex PCR, and TCRdb's table has in-frame clones only and misses some. That table furnishes V, J and clone size, whereas the DNA furnished D and trimming. The sample lists approximately 89,000 clones, over 70% occurring once. Per the germline V gene, CDR1 is SGHAT and CDR2 is FQNNGV. V gave up 3 bases and J gave up 5 bases, with 11 bases separating them. The CDR3 length is 14 residues. This entry belongs to a study of blood T cell repertoires in COVID-19. Study-wide context: Both acute and convalescent COVID-19 samples were obtained from the United States, Italy and Spain. PBMCs, B-cell-depleted T cells, or T cells were the source of the cDNA or gDNA that made up the material.

The genes are TRBV11-2 and TRBJ2-1; possibly TRBD1 for D (5 bases). The sequenced sample was peripheral blood. This clonotype originated in a man between 65 and 79 years old with acute or convalescent COVID-19. This CDR3 is CASSFLSGNNEQFF. CDR3 sequence (DNA): TGTGCCAGCAGCTTCTTGTCAGGGAACAATGAGCAGTTCTTC.